Listed below are T cell receptor beta chains from one sample, sequenced in a study of blood T cell repertoires in COVID-19. The data were produced by immunoSEQ multiplex PCR, yet TCRdb's version contains in-frame clones alone and is incomplete. The data show over 120,000 clones, with over 70% seen just once and approximately 10% held by the top ten. The sample consisted of PBMCs or T cells enriched from blood (not recorded which). These TCRs come from a man in his 60s who had recovered from COVID-19. Each CDR3 is given with its conserved first and last residue. D genes are given only for firm matches.

V gene: TRBV6-4
D gene: TRBD1
CDR3 protein: CASSRQGGTEAFF

V gene: TRBV2
D gene: TRBD1
CDR3 protein: CASIGDRYQPQHF

V gene: TRBV6-1
D gene: .
CDR3 protein: CASSEALGDNEQFF

V gene: TRBV30
D gene: .
CDR3 protein: CAWSPRDSSSGANVLTF

V gene: TRBV5-1
D gene: .
CDR3 protein: CASSLDREGEQYF

V gene: TRBV6-5
D gene: TRBD2
CDR3 protein: CASSYLGGGETQYF

V gene: TRBV28
D gene: .
CDR3 protein: CASSLPTEGRQPQHF

V gene: TRBV28
D gene: .
CDR3 protein: CASSFPTTGSSSYEQYF

V gene: TRBV7-8
D gene: .
CDR3 protein: CASRSRAGDTQYF

V gene: TRBV6-5
D gene: TRBD2
CDR3 protein: CASSYSPASGRGEQFF